The 24 T cell receptor beta chains presented below share a single source sample, sequenced in a study of blood T cell repertoires in COVID-19. Produced via immunoSEQ multiplex PCR; TCRdb's table is partial and in-frame only. Of some 200,000 clones listed, around 80% were seen once; the top ten hold around 1.5%. The sequenced sample was peripheral blood. The receptors were gathered from a woman between 35 and 50 years old who had recovered from COVID-19.

The genes are TRBV25-1 and TRBJ2-7; D call uncertain. Germline lookup yields CDR1 MGHDK and CDR2 SYGVNS. The V gene lost 4 bases and the J gene lost 5 bases, with 6 bases spanning the gap. The CDR3 totals 11 residues. CDR3 protein: CASSGAHEQYF. In DNA, the CDR3 is TGTGCCAGCAGTGGGGCCCACGAGCAGTACTTC.

The chain is built from TRBV4-2 and TRBJ1-3; TRBD1 agrees at 8 bases. In germline, CDR1 is LGHNA, CDR2 YNFKEQ. The CDR3 extends over 15 amino acids. The J segment lost 4 bases and the V segment lost 4 bases, leaving 6 bases of the junction unmatched. CDR3 sequence (DNA): TGTGCCAGCAGCCGACCGACAGGGGAAGGAAACACCATATATTTT. It translates to CASSRPTGEGNTIYF.

CDR3 DNA: TGCGCCAGCAGTCCAGGGAACAGCGCCACACACTATGGCTACACCTTC. Amino acids: CASSPGNSATHYGYTF. The chain combines TRBV5-1 with TRBJ1-2; TRBD1 might be the D (5 bases). This CDR3 is built from 16 residues. CDR1 and CDR2 from the germline V gene are SGHRS and YFSETQ. The V gene lost 5 bases and the J gene lost 3 bases, with 20 bases spanning the gap.

This sequence joins TRBV27 and TRBJ2-5, with D possibly TRBD1 on 6 matching bases. Germline V gene lookup returns CDR1 MNHEY and CDR2 SMNVEV (reference sequence). CDR3 size: 12 residues. The V end was cut by 6 bases, the J end by 5 bases, with 10 bases between. The DNA of the CDR3 is TGTGCCAGCAGCATGAGGGGGGAGACCCAGTACTTC. It translates to CASSMRGETQYF.

The chain recombines TRBV30 with TRBJ2-2; TRBD1 matches 8 bases. V was pared by 4 bases and J by 7 bases, with 5 bases of the junction left unmatched. Germline assignment: CDR1 GTSNPN and CDR2 SVGIG (reference sequence). This CDR3 has 13 amino acids. The chain's CDR3 is CAWIRGPGGELFF. The CDR3 nucleotides are TGTGCCTGGATCAGGGGGCCGGGCGGGGAGCTGTTTTTT.

The rearrangement joins TRBV6-6 to TRBJ1-1; D is uncertain. The V gene lost 5 bases and the J gene lost 1 base, with 14 bases spanning the gap. Germline loops: CDR1 MNHNY, CDR2 SVGAGI (reference sequence). The CDR3 sequence is 15 residues long. CDR3 region: CASSTPTLRNTEAFF. CDR3 DNA sequence: TGTGCCAGCAGTACCCCTACCCTGCGGAACACTGAAGCTTTCTTT.

CDR3 amino acids: CSVAPFTGEAFF. CDR3 coding DNA: TGCAGCGTTGCCCCGTTTACGGGTGAAGCTTTCTTT. The chain combines TRBV29-1 with TRBJ1-1; D call uncertain. The V gene lost 4 bases and the J gene lost 7 bases, with 13 bases spanning the gap. The CDR3 length is 12 residues. From germline, CDR1 is SQVTM and CDR2 ANQGSEA.

J is TRBJ2-1 and V is TRBV15; 10 nucleotides line up with TRBD1. V was clipped by 2 bases and J by 6 bases; unmatched bases: 7. The germline gives CDR1 LNHNV, CDR2 YYDKDF (reference sequence). This CDR3 has 16 residues. The CDR3, as DNA: TGTGCCACCAGCAGACGACAGGGGGCGAGGGGCAATGAGCAGTTCTTC. Translation gives CATSRRQGARGNEQFF.

The chain links TRBV27 to TRBJ1-5, with D perhaps TRBD1 (6 bases). The CDR3 extends over 14 amino acids. The germline CDR1 and CDR2 sequences are MNHEY and SMNVEV (reference sequence). V was shortened by 7 bases and J by 2 bases, with 12 bases between the two germline ends. CDR3 nucleotide sequence: TGTGCCAGCACCGAAAGGACAGGCAATCAGCCCCAGCATTTT. It codes for CASTERTGNQPQHF.

As for this clone: Since a much larger clone is just one base distant, this may be a read error. This chain uses TRBV12-3 or TRBV12-4 with TRBJ1-1, with 8 bases that match TRBD1. This CDR3 is 13 amino acids long. The V segment lost 5 bases and the J segment 4 bases; nucleotides outside the gene matches: 3. The DNA for the CDR3 is TGTGCCAGCAGTCAAACAGGGGGCACTGAAGCTTTCTTT. This codes for CASSQTGGTEAFF.

The chain couples TRBV11-2 to TRBJ2-5; the match to TRBD1 covers 8 bases. CDR1 and CDR2 (germline): SGHAT, FQNNGV. This CDR3 has 14 amino acids. V gave up 5 bases and J gave up 1 base; unmatched junction bases: 3. CDR3 bases: TGTGCCAGCAGCCAAGGGACAGGCCAAGAGACCCAGTACTTC. Translated: CASSQGTGQETQYF.

The genes are TRBV16 and TRBJ1-1; the match to TRBD1 covers 9 bases. V trimming: 4 bases; J trimming: 4 bases; junction bases outside the gene matches: 4. CDR1 and CDR2 from the germline V gene are KGHSY and FQNENV. This CDR3 contains 14 residues. The chain's CDR3 is CASSLKTGGTEAFF. As DNA, the CDR3 is TGTGCCAGCAGCCTAAAGACAGGGGGCACTGAAGCTTTCTTT.

The chain uses TRBV9 and TRBJ2-7, with D possibly TRBD1 on 7 matching bases. The CDR3 has 15 residues. Germline loops: CDR1 SGDLS, CDR2 YYNGEE. V lost 3 bases and J lost 4, with 17 bases in between. CDR3 amino acids: CASSGGRTGGYEQYF. The CDR3 bases are TGTGCCAGCAGCGGGGGCCGGACAGGAGGGTACGAGCAGTACTTC.

This chain uses TRBV5-1 with TRBJ2-1; D perhaps matches TRBD2 (6 bases). V lost 1 base and J lost 5, with 10 bases in between. This CDR3 is built from 14 residues. Looked up from germline, CDR1 is SGHRS and CDR2 is YFSETQ. CDR3 nucleotide sequence: TGCGCCAGCAGCTTGATGGGACTGAACAATGAGCAGTTCTTC. Protein sequence: CASSLMGLNNEQFF.

This clone appeared once. This chain connects TRBV4-3 to TRBJ2-3; D might be TRBD1 (5 bases). CDR3 length: 14 amino acids. The germline V and J ends were trimmed by 0 bases and 5 bases, with 9 bases remaining between them. Germline V gives CDR1 LGHNA, CDR2 YSLEER. DNA of the CDR3: TGCGCCAGCAGCCAAGAAGGGGTGGGAGATACGCAGTATTTT. Encoded protein: CASSQEGVGDTQYF.

This rearrangement joins TRBV7-9 to TRBJ1-1, with D possibly being TRBD1 (6 bases). V was pared by 7 bases and J by 7 bases, with 16 bases between. The germline CDR1 and CDR2 sequences are SEHNR and FQNEAQ (reference sequence). CDR3 length: 13 amino acids. CDR3 sequence reads: CASKPAGAVEAFF. In nucleotides, the CDR3 is TGTGCCAGCAAACCTGCAGGGGCGGTTGAAGCTTTCTTT.

The V and J genes are TRBV19 and TRBJ1-2; D is uncertain. Trimming cost V 8 bases and J 5 bases, with 6 bases left between them. The CDR3 sequence is 10 residues long. CDR1 LNHDA and CDR2 SQIVND come from the germline V gene (reference sequence). In nucleotides, the CDR3 is TGTGCCAGTTCAGCGTATGGCTACACCTTC. This translates into CASSAYGYTF.

This clone was counted only a few times. The chain joins TRBV2 to TRBJ1-1, with D possibly being TRBD1 (6 bases). V was pared by 10 bases and J by 3 bases, with 15 bases between. CDR1 is SNHLY and CDR2 is FYNNEI in the germline V gene. The length of the CDR3 is 13 residues. The CDR3 region has the DNA TGTGCCAAAAACCAGGGGAAGGACACTGAAGCTTTCTTT. It codes for CAKNQGKDTEAFF. Full variable domain (rest looked up from reference TRBV2 and TRBJ1-1): EPEVTQTPSHQVTQMGQEVILRCVPISNHLYFYWYRQILGQKVEFLVSFYNNEISEKSEIFDDQFSVERPDGSNFTLKIRSTKLEDSAMYFCAKNQGKDTEAFFGQGTRLTVV.

This clone was seen more than once but under ten times. The chain employs TRBV27 and TRBJ1-2; perhaps TRBD1 as D (5 bases). In germline, CDR1 is MNHEY, CDR2 SMNVEV (reference sequence). Trimming removed 6 bases at V and 2 bases at J, with 22 bases between. The CDR3 totals 17 residues. The CDR3 region has the DNA TGTGCCAGCAGATTGGGGAGGCCTTCCGCAGGGAACTATGGCTACACCTTC. Translation: CASRLGRPSAGNYGYTF.

V gene TRBV5-1 combines with J gene TRBJ2-5, with no clear D. CDR3 size: 14 residues. V lost 0 bases and J lost 2, with 8 bases in between. Looked up from germline, CDR1 is SGHRS and CDR2 is YFSETQ. DNA of the CDR3: TGCGCCAGCAGCTTGGAGCCTAGACAAGAGACCCAGTACTTC. This translates into CASSLEPRQETQYF.

The chain employs TRBV4-3 and TRBJ1-5; TRBD1 might be the D (6 bases). CDR3 length: 13 amino acids. Germline assignment: CDR1 LGHNA and CDR2 YSLEER. V was pared by 5 bases and J by 6 bases, with 11 bases between. The CDR3 bases are TGCGCCAGCAGCAATGCCAGGGGTCAGCCCCAGCATTTT. It yields the protein CASSNARGQPQHF.

The V and J genes are TRBV11-2 and TRBJ2-5, with TRBD1 as a possible D gene (6 bases). V dropped 5 bases and J dropped 5 bases, with 15 bases sitting between them. In germline, CDR1 is SGHAT, CDR2 FQNNGV. This CDR3 region has 14 residues. Here the CDR3 DNA reads TGTGCCAGCAGCGCAACAGGGCATAGGGAGACCCAGTACTTC. The encoded protein is CASSATGHRETQYF.

This clone appeared a few times. The J gene is TRBJ1-6, the V gene TRBV4-2; the D is unclear. The ends were cut back, 1 base at V and 4 bases at J, with 8 bases in the middle. The length of the CDR3 is 15 residues. Germline V lookup: CDR1 LGHNA, CDR2 YNFKEQ. CDR3 bases: TGTGCCAGCAGCCAAGTTGCAGTGTATAATTCACCCCTCCACTTT. Translation gives CASSQVAVYNSPLHF.

This chain uses TRBV14 with TRBJ2-3, with a tentative D call TRBD1 (6 bases). Germline V CDR1 and CDR2: SGHDN, FVKESK. V was trimmed by 4 bases and J by 1 base, leaving 21 bases between them. The CDR3 length is 18 residues. The CDR3 loop is CASSPFPPQGRRTDTQYF. In DNA, the CDR3 is TGTGCCAGCAGCCCCTTCCCACCTCAGGGGAGACGCACAGATACGCAGTATTTT.